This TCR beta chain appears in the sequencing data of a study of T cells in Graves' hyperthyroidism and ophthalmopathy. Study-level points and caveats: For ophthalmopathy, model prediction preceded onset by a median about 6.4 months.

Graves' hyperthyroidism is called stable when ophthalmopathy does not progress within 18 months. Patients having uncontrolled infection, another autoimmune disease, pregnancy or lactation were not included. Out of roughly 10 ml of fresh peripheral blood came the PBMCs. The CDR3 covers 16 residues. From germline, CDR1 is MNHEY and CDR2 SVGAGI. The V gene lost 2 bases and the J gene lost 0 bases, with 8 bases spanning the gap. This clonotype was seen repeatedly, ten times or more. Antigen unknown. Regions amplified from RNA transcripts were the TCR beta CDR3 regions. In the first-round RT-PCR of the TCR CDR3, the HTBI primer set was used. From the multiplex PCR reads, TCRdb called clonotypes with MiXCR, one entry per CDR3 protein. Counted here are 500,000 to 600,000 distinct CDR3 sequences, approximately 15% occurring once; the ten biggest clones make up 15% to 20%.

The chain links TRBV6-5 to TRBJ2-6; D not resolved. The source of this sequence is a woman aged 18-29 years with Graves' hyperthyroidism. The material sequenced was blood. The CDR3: CASSYTIRSGANVLTF. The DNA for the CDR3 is TGTGCCAGCAGTTACACAATTCGCTCTGGGGCCAACGTCCTGACTTTC.